These 25 T cell receptor beta chains originate from one sample sequenced in a study of T cell repertoires in cytomegalovirus infection. TCRdb reprocessed the reads via MiXCR and lists one record per CDR3 protein. Here the sample spans roughly 170,000 distinct CDR3 sequences, about a fifth being singletons. These receptors have no identified antigens. The sequencing used CD8+ T cells from cultured PBMCs, collected from culture after CMV antigen stimulation. The receptors derive from a human donor in good health (CMV status not recorded). Some clones in this sample may be carry-over from other donors' samples.

This clonotype was counted only a few times. The gene calls are TRBV7-2 and TRBJ2-3; D possibly corresponds to TRBD2 (6 bases). This CDR3 contains 14 residues. The germline CDR1 and CDR2 sequences are SGHTA and FQGNSA. V lost 5 bases and J 0 bases, leaving 9 bases between the germline ends. The CDR3 region has the DNA TGTGCCAGCAGCCTCGGGAGCAGCACAGATACGCAGTATTTT. Translated, it gives CASSLGSSTDTQYF. Full variable domain (missing parts from reference TRBV7-2 and TRBJ2-3): GAGVSQSPSNKVTEKGKDVELRCDPISGHTALYWYRQSLGQGLEFLIYFQGNSAPDKSGLPSDRFSAERTGGSVSTLTIQRTQQEDSAVYLCASSLGSSTDTQYFGPGTRLTVL.

As concerns this clonotype: This sequence may be a read error, since a much larger clone differs from it by one base. The chain combines TRBV19 with TRBJ1-1; a weak D match, TRBD1 (5 bases). There are 12 residues in the CDR3. Trimming took off 3 bases at V and 4 bases at J, with 6 bases between the two ends. Germline values: CDR1 LNHDA, CDR2 SQIVND (reference sequence). The CDR3 sequence: CASSIGTTEAFF. The CDR3 DNA sequence: TGTGCCAGTAGTATCGGGACCACTGAAGCTTTCTTT.

This rearrangement joins TRBV12-3 or TRBV12-4 to TRBJ1-1; D call uncertain. The V and J ends lost 5 bases and 2 bases respectively, with 12 bases between them. The CDR3 is 14 amino acids. The CDR3 sequence is CASSRFGLNTEAFF. CDR3 DNA sequence: TGTGCCAGCAGTCGATTCGGGTTAAACACTGAAGCTTTCTTT.

This rearrangement joins TRBV4-1 to TRBJ1-5, with unresolved D. The V and J ends lost 3 bases and 4 bases respectively, with 7 bases between them. Germline V lookup: CDR1 MGHRA, CDR2 YSYEKL. The CDR3 loop spans 13 amino acids. The CDR3 reads CASSHGANQPQHF. In DNA, the CDR3 is TGCGCCAGCAGCCACGGTGCAAATCAGCCCCAGCATTTT.

The V gene is TRBV4-1, the J gene TRBJ1-2; D is perhaps TRBD1 (5 bases). Trimming removed 8 bases from V and 9 bases from J, with 13 bases in between. Germline V gene data show CDR1 as MGHRA and CDR2 as YSYEKL. The CDR3 is 11 residues long. The CDR3 reads CASVAGQSYTF. The CDR3 coding sequence is TGCGCCAGCGTGGCAGGACAAAGCTACACCTTC.

The sample holds a few counts of this clonotype. The CDR3 region has the DNA TGTGCCAGCAGCCCCGGGACAGGGGATTCACCCCTCCACTTT. It specifies CASSPGTGDSPLHF. This chain uses TRBV7-8 with TRBJ1-6; 10 positions match TRBD1. Germline V gives CDR1 SGHVS, CDR2 FQNEAQ. The trim removed 5 bases at V and 8 bases at J, leaving 3 bases unmatched. This CDR3 spans 14 amino acids.

This clonotype appeared a few times. This chain connects TRBV7-9 to TRBJ1-5, with D perhaps matching TRBD1 (5 bases). The V end lost 3 bases, the J end lost 4 bases, and 19 bases lay between the germline ends. In germline, CDR1 is SEHNR, CDR2 FQNEAQ (reference sequence). This CDR3 has 17 amino acids. The CDR3 coding sequence is TGTGCCAGCAGCTTTAGTCATGAGGGACTGGGGAATCAGCCCCAGCATTTT. It codes for CASSFSHEGLGNQPQHF.

The chain is built from TRBV7-2 and TRBJ1-3; possible D gene TRBD1, 5 bases. The length of the CDR3 is 15 residues. Germline V CDR1 and CDR2: SGHTA, FQGNSA. V was shortened by 5 bases and J by 0 bases, with 11 bases between the two germline ends. The DNA for the CDR3 is TGTGCCAGCAGCCGGGGACGGTACTCTGGAAACACCATATATTTT. Translating it yields CASSRGRYSGNTIYF.

The sample holds a few counts of this clonotype. The CDR3 nucleotides are TGTGCCAGCAGTTTATCAGGGTTCACTGAAGCTTTCTTT. Translated, it gives CASSLSGFTEAFF. This rearrangement joins TRBV12-3 or TRBV12-4 to TRBJ1-1; D may be TRBD1 (5 bases). V was trimmed by 2 bases and J by 4 bases, leaving 8 bases between them. This CDR3 is 13 amino acids long.

In its sample, this clonotype was seen a few times. This chain uses TRBV29-1 with TRBJ2-7, with D perhaps being TRBD1 or TRBD2 (5 bases each). The V and J ends lost 7 bases and 2 bases respectively, with 15 bases between them. The germline CDR1 and CDR2 sequences are SQVTM and ANQGSEA. The CDR3 runs 13 residues. This CDR3 reads CSATGTDTYEQYF. The CDR3 DNA is TGCAGCGCTACCGGGACGGACACCTACGAGCAGTACTTC.

This clonotype has just one count. The rearrangement uses TRBV7-3 and TRBJ2-1, with TRBD1 matching 10 bases. J lost 2 bases, V lost 3 bases, and 1 base had no gene match. This CDR3 has 15 amino acids. Germline V CDR1 and CDR2: SGHTA, FQGTGA. The CDR3 here is CASSFGQGAYNEQFF. In nucleotides, the CDR3 is TGTGCCAGCAGCTTTGGACAGGGGGCCTACAATGAGCAGTTCTTC. Supplemented by reference TRBV7-3 and TRBJ2-1, the full variable domain reads GAGVSQTPSNKVTEKGKYVELRCDPISGHTALYWYRQSLGQGPEFLIYFQGTGAADDSGLPNDRFFAVRPEGSVSTLKIQRTERGDSAVYLCASSFGQGAYNEQFFGPGTRLTVL.

This clonotype appeared a few times. V usage is TRBV2 and J usage is TRBJ2-3; D is uncertain. CDR3 size: 12 residues. V was cut by 3 bases and J by 5 bases, with 6 bases left in between. The V gene's germline CDR1 is SNHLY and CDR2 FYNNEI. The CDR3 coding sequence is TGTGCCAGCAGTGACCAACTAGATACGCAGTATTTT. Translation: CASSDQLDTQYF.

The V gene is TRBV7-2, the J gene TRBJ2-5, with 8 bases aligning to TRBD1. J gave up 5 bases and V 1 base, and 6 bases lay outside the gene matches. This CDR3 region has 15 residues. CDR1 and CDR2 from the germline V gene are SGHTA and FQGNSA. DNA for the CDR3: TGTGCCAGCAGCTTAGTCCAGGGGGCTATGGAGACCCAGTACTTC. Amino acid sequence: CASSLVQGAMETQYF.

V is TRBV4-1 and J is TRBJ2-5; no clear D. Germline V gene data show CDR1 as MGHRA and CDR2 as YSYEKL. Trimming pared 3 bases from V and 1 base from J, leaving 6 bases between. This CDR3 is built from 13 residues. The chain's CDR3 is CASSQGRQETQYF. The CDR3 DNA reads as TGCGCCAGCAGCCAGGGCCGCCAAGAGACCCAGTACTTC.

The V gene is TRBV7-2, the J gene TRBJ2-3; the match to TRBD2 covers 8 bases. CDR1 is SGHTA and CDR2 is FQGNSA in the germline V gene. This CDR3 is built from 17 residues. J lost 2 bases, V lost 4 bases, and 11 bases had no gene match. The CDR3 loop is CASSSPLSGGDTDTQYF. The CDR3 DNA is TGTGCCAGCAGCTCCCCCCTTTCCGGGGGGGACACAGATACGCAGTATTTT.

This clonotype was counted a few times. J is TRBJ1-5 and V is TRBV29-1; D is undetermined. The CDR3 is 12 residues long. Germline CDR1 is SQVTM and CDR2 is ANQGSEA. V was shortened by 4 bases and J by 3 bases, with 7 bases between the two germline ends. The chain's CDR3 is CSVGRDNQPQHF. The CDR3 DNA reads TGCAGCGTTGGGAGGGACAATCAGCCCCAGCATTTT.

The chain employs TRBV27 and TRBJ2-7; D not resolved. V was clipped by 4 bases and J by 1 base, with 8 bases between them. CDR1 MNHEY and CDR2 SMNVEV come from the germline V gene (reference sequence). The length of the CDR3 is 13 residues. The CDR3 bases are TGTGCCAGCAGTTACGCGGAATCCTACGAGCAGTACTTC. Amino acid sequence: CASSYAESYEQYF.

In its sample, this clonotype was seen a few times. The chain employs TRBV7-9 and TRBJ2-7; 8 bases are a match to TRBD1. The CDR3 is 14 amino acids. Trimming took 4 bases from V and 5 from J; bases not matched to a gene: 7. Germline CDR1 is SEHNR and CDR2 is FQNEAQ (reference sequence). The CDR3 region has the DNA TGTGCCAGCAGCTCCGGACAGGGTCTTGACGAGCAGTACTTC. It encodes CASSSGQGLDEQYF. Supplemented by reference TRBV7-9 and TRBJ2-7, the full variable domain reads DTGVSQNPRHKITKRGQNVTFRCDPISEHNRLYWYRQTLGQGPEFLTYFQNEAQLEKSRLLSDRFSAERPKGSFSTLEIQRTEQGDSAMYLCASSSGQGLDEQYFGPGTRLTVT.

The chain recombines TRBV12-3 or TRBV12-4 with TRBJ1-3; D gene uncertain. The CDR3 runs to 17 residues. Trimming took off 0 bases at V and 8 bases at J, with 20 bases between the two ends. CDR3 in amino acids: CASSLALMSSSDDTIYF. CDR3 bases: TGTGCCAGCAGTTTAGCGCTGATGAGTAGTAGCGATGACACCATATATTTT.

This clonotype was found a few times. The genes are TRBV12-3 or TRBV12-4 and TRBJ1-3; D is uncertain. Trimming removed 4 bases from V and 0 bases from J, with 10 bases in between. The CDR3 is 15 residues long. This chain's CDR3 is CASSSVRNSGNTIYF. CDR3 nucleotide sequence: TGTGCCAGCAGTTCAGTTCGGAACTCTGGAAACACCATATATTTT.

The V gene is TRBV4-1, the J gene TRBJ2-3; TRBD2 matches 12 bases. Germline V gene data show CDR1 as MGHRA and CDR2 as YSYEKL. V lost 4 bases to trimming and J lost 2 bases; unmatched junction nucleotides: 4. CDR3 length: 16 residues. The DNA for the CDR3 is TGCGCCAGCAGCCGACTAGCGGGGGTTGCCACAGATACGCAGTATTTT. The encoded protein is CASSRLAGVATDTQYF.

This chain connects TRBV6-1 to TRBJ2-3; unclear D gene. This CDR3 contains 15 residues. Trimming took off 5 bases at V and 2 bases at J, with 14 bases between the two ends. Germline V gene lookup returns CDR1 MNHNS and CDR2 SASEGT. CDR3 nucleotide sequence: TGTGCCAGCAGTCCCGGAGCGCGGTACACAGATACGCAGTATTTT. It encodes CASSPGARYTDTQYF.

The V call is TRBV7-1, the J call TRBJ1-5; D gene unclear. TRBV7-1 is sorted into the ORF group, with uncertain function. The CDR3 runs to 14 residues. V lost 3 bases and J 3 bases, leaving 9 bases between the germline ends. CDR3 sequence (DNA): TGTGCCAGCAGCTCGCCTAAAGCCAATCAGCCCCAGCATTTT. Its translation is CASSSPKANQPQHF.

The chain joins TRBV29-1 to TRBJ1-4, with D tentatively TRBD1 (5 bases). Trimming cost V 4 bases and J 3 bases, with 12 bases left between them. Germline lookup yields CDR1 SQVTM and CDR2 ANQGSEA. The length of the CDR3 is 14 residues. CDR3: CSVGVGASNEKLFF. The CDR3 DNA follows: TGCAGCGTTGGGGTCGGGGCTTCTAATGAAAAACTGTTTTTT.

The CDR3, as DNA: TGTGCCAGCAGCTTATCCGAAAGAGATACGCAGTATTTT. This gives the protein CASSLSERDTQYF. The V gene is TRBV7-2, the J gene TRBJ2-3, with D unclear. The CDR3 sequence is 13 residues long. V lost 2 bases, J lost 5 bases, and 8 bases lay in between. In germline, CDR1 is SGHTA, CDR2 FQGNSA.